The 5 T cell receptor beta chains presented below share a single source sample, sequenced in a study of stem cell transplantation in POMP-related autoinflammatory disease. TCRdb keeps only in-frame clones here, not all; method: immunoSEQ multiplex PCR. The table lists about 4,900 clones, more than 85% of them singletons. The sample was CD8+ T cells from PBMCs, taken after stem cell transplantation. Receptors originate from a human patient with POMP-related autoinflammation and immune dysregulation (PRAID). The graft donor may have given rise to some T cells.

The chain combines TRBV5-5 with TRBJ2-1, with D unresolved. CDR1 SGHKS and CDR2 YYEKEE come from the germline V gene (reference sequence). Trimming shortened V by 0 bases and J by 2 bases, and 9 bases separated the two germline ends. This CDR3 contains 15 residues. The CDR3 DNA reads as TGTGCCAGCAGCTTGGGTGGCGGCCCCTACAATGAGCAGTTCTTC. Protein: CASSLGGGPYNEQFF.

This clone was seen a single time. This chain joins TRBV9 and TRBJ2-1, with D perhaps being TRBD1 or TRBD2 (6 bases each). This CDR3 spans 15 amino acids. V lost 4 bases, J lost 6 bases, and 17 bases lay in between. Germline values: CDR1 SGDLS, CDR2 YYNGEE. The CDR3 DNA follows: TGTGCCAGCAGCCCATCGGGGGCTGGGATCAATGAGCAGTTCTTC. Its protein is CASSPSGAGINEQFF.

V usage is TRBV7-2 and J usage is TRBJ2-7; 14 nucleotides line up with TRBD2. Germline V CDR1 and CDR2: SGHTA, FQGNSA. The trim removed 5 bases at V and 1 base at J, leaving 10 bases unmatched. The length of the CDR3 is 18 residues. The CDR3 DNA is TGTGCCAGCAGCCAAGGGACTAGCGGGAGCATCCTTTCCTACGAGCAGTACTTC. As protein: CASSQGTSGSILSYEQYF.

J is TRBJ1-6 and V is TRBV7-8; D unresolved. CDR1 SGHVS and CDR2 FQNEAQ come from the germline V gene. The CDR3 sequence is 16 residues long. The ends were cut back, 1 base at V and 0 bases at J, with 7 bases in the middle. This CDR3 reads CASSLVQSSYNSPLHF. The CDR3 bases are TGTGCCAGCAGCTTAGTCCAAAGCTCCTATAATTCACCCCTCCACTTT.

This clone was seen a single time. The J gene is TRBJ1-1, the V gene TRBV4-3; no reliable D call. This CDR3 contains 12 residues. CDR1 and CDR2 (germline): LGHNA, YSLEER. V was clipped by 3 bases and J by 4 bases, with 6 bases between them. This CDR3 reads CASSHLGTEAFF. CDR3 DNA: TGCGCCAGCAGCCATCTGGGCACTGAAGCTTTCTTT.